A single sample gave rise to the 16 T cell receptor beta chains below, sequenced in a study of Ad26.COV2.S vaccination and SARS-CoV-2 variants. Treatment indicated: roughly 20 received Ad26.COV2.S at low or high dose, single or two shots; 5 received placebo; per-sample allocation not given. Sampling was performed 63 days after the first vaccine or placebo injection. Clones were read by immunoSEQ multiplex PCR, and TCRdb kept only the in-frame ones, dropping some. The table records around 340,000 clones, about 88% of them present only once. The starting material was peripheral blood, obtained in a trial of Ad26.COV2.S vaccine versus placebo. These receptors originate from a person between 18 and 65 years old who received the Ad26.COV2.S COVID-19 vaccine or a placebo.

This chain uses TRBV30 with TRBJ2-2; no clear D. The CDR3 length is 12 residues. Trimming removed 0 bases at V and 9 bases at J, with 8 bases between. Per germline, CDR1 GTSNPN and CDR2 SVGIG (reference sequence). CDR3 DNA sequence: TGTGCCTGGAGTGTACGCCTTCGGGAGCTGTTTTTT. Amino acids: CAWSVRLRELFF.

In nucleotides, the CDR3 is TGTGCCAGCAGCGTAGGAAGCTCTGGGGCCAACGTCCTGACTTTC. Translating it yields CASSVGSSGANVLTF. V gene TRBV9 combines with J gene TRBJ2-6; D gene unclear. Looked up from germline, CDR1 is SGDLS and CDR2 is YYNGEE. CDR3 length: 15 amino acids. The germline V and J ends were trimmed by 0 bases and 0 bases, with 4 bases remaining between them.

This clone was seen just once. The same CDR3 can be traced to other DNA sequences in this sample. The J gene is TRBJ2-3, the V gene TRBV11-3; D is unclear. V shed 1 base and J shed 2 bases, with 7 bases lying between them. In germline, CDR1 is SGHNT, CDR2 YENEEA. The CDR3 loop spans 14 amino acids. CDR3 in amino acids: CASSLAASTDTQYF. The CDR3 DNA follows: TGTGCCAGCAGCTTAGCGGCCTCCACAGATACGCAGTATTTT.

The genes are TRBV29-1 and TRBJ1-4, with unresolved D. V was clipped by 1 base and J by 4 bases, with 4 bases between them. The CDR3 has 12 amino acids. CDR1 is SQVTM and CDR2 is ANQGSEA in the germline V gene. The CDR3 DNA is TGCAGCGTTGAAGGGAATAATGAAAAACTGTTTTTT. The encoded protein is CSVEGNNEKLFF.

The rearrangement uses TRBV20-1 and TRBJ1-2; D remains unclear. This CDR3 has 13 residues. Deletions cut 3 bases from V and 0 bases from J, with 8 bases between. The V gene's germline CDR1 is DFQATT and CDR2 SNEGSKA (reference sequence). CDR3 coding DNA: TGCAGTGCTAGTGACATGTCTAACTATGGCTACACCTTC. It yields the protein CSASDMSNYGYTF.

The chain has TRBV6-2 or TRBV6-3 and TRBJ2-1; tentatively, D is TRBD2 (6 bases). The CDR3 loop spans 15 amino acids. Germline CDR1 is MNHEY and CDR2 is SVGEGT. The V end was cut by 6 bases, the J end by 0 bases, with 12 bases between. This CDR3 reads CASSRREFSYNEQFF. The CDR3 DNA sequence: TGTGCCAGCAGCCGACGGGAGTTCTCCTACAATGAGCAGTTCTTC.

The gene calls are TRBV6-2 or TRBV6-3 and TRBJ2-7; D possibly corresponds to TRBD2 (6 bases). The V gene lost 2 bases and the J gene lost 2 bases, with 16 bases spanning the gap. CDR1 is MNHEY and CDR2 is SVGEGT in the germline V gene. The CDR3 extends over 16 amino acids. For the CDR3, the DNA is TGTGCCAGCAGTTACGGGGAGGAGGGGAATCCCTACGAGCAGTACTTC. Protein product: CASSYGEEGNPYEQYF.

The chain couples TRBV10-3 to TRBJ2-1, with 10 nucleotides matching TRBD2. Germline trimming cut 6 bases from V and 5 bases from J; bases unmatched to any gene: 13. There are 17 residues in the CDR3. Germline assignment: CDR1 ENHRY and CDR2 SYGVKD. In nucleotides, the CDR3 is TGTGCCATCAGGACCGATATAGCGGGGGGCGGCCACAATGAGCAGTTCTTC. This encodes CAIRTDIAGGGHNEQFF.

This sequence joins TRBV5-1 and TRBJ1-5; no definite D call. Trimming shortened V by 0 bases and J by 2 bases, and 6 bases separated the two germline ends. CDR3 size: 14 residues. Germline CDR1 and CDR2: SGHRS and YFSETQ. The DNA for the CDR3 is TGCGCCAGCAGCTTGGATCGGGGCAATCAGCCCCAGCATTTT. This codes for CASSLDRGNQPQHF.

V and J are TRBV5-4 and TRBJ1-2; D gene unclear. The CDR3 loop spans 16 amino acids. The germline V and J ends were trimmed by 5 bases and 4 bases, with 21 bases remaining between them. The germline CDR1 and CDR2 sequences are SGHNT and YYREEE (reference sequence). DNA of the CDR3: TGTGCCAGCAGTTATGGAATCGACGTGCGGGGCTATGGCTACACCTTC. Protein product: CASSYGIDVRGYGYTF. Supplemented by reference TRBV5-4 and TRBJ1-2, the full variable domain reads ETGVTQSPTHLIKTRGQQVTLRCSSQSGHNTVSWYQQALGQGPQFIFQYYREEENGRGNFPPRFSGLQFPNYSSELNVNALELDDSALYLCASSYGIDVRGYGYTFGSGTRLTVV.

V and J are TRBV12-3 or TRBV12-4 and TRBJ2-3; the D is unclear. The V and J ends lost 5 bases and 4 bases respectively, with 10 bases between them. This CDR3 has 13 residues. CDR3 bases: TGTGCCAGCAGTGCAGTCGTTCCAGATACGCAGTATTTT. Protein product: CASSAVVPDTQYF.

The J gene is TRBJ2-1, the V gene TRBV7-9, with no clear D. The germline CDR1 and CDR2 sequences are SEHNR and FQNEAQ (reference sequence). The CDR3 is 13 amino acids. V was clipped by 5 bases and J by 6 bases, with 11 bases between them. CDR3 sequence reads: CASSPLGGNEQFF. The CDR3 nucleotides are TGTGCCAGCAGCCCTCTAGGTGGCAATGAGCAGTTCTTC.

The V call is TRBV2, the J call TRBJ2-5; D remains ambiguous. CDR1 is SNHLY, CDR2 FYNNEI, per germline. V was cut by 2 bases and J by 3 bases, with 4 bases left in between. This CDR3 contains 12 residues. The CDR3 DNA follows: TGTGCCAGCAGTGAACTAGAAGAGACCCAGTACTTC. It is translated as CASSELEETQYF.

This rearrangement joins TRBV5-1 to TRBJ2-5, with D unresolved. The V end lost 0 bases, the J end lost 1 base, and 13 bases lay between the germline ends. The germline V gene has CDR1 SGHRS and CDR2 YFSETQ. This CDR3 is 16 amino acids long. Written as DNA, the CDR3 is TGCGCCAGCAGCTTGGCCCCCGTGGCAGGCCAAGAGACCCAGTACTTC. Amino acids: CASSLAPVAGQETQYF.

V is TRBV10-3 and J is TRBJ2-1, with TRBD1 matching 7 bases. CDR1 and CDR2 (germline): ENHRY, SYGVKD. The CDR3 runs to 12 residues. With V trimmed by 8 bases and J by 5 bases, 3 bases remained unmatched. The CDR3 nucleotides are TGTGCCATCCGGGACAGCGACAATGAGCAGTTCTTC. This encodes CAIRDSDNEQFF.

In DNA form, the CDR3 reads TGTGCCAGCAGCTTAACTAGCGGGAGAGAGACCCAGTACTTC. It codes for CASSLTSGRETQYF. The rearrangement links TRBV7-2 to TRBJ2-5, with TRBD2 matching over 11 bases. The CDR3 extends over 14 amino acids. From germline, CDR1 is SGHTA and CDR2 FQGNSA. V lost 2 bases and J lost 4; bases outside the gene matches: 0.